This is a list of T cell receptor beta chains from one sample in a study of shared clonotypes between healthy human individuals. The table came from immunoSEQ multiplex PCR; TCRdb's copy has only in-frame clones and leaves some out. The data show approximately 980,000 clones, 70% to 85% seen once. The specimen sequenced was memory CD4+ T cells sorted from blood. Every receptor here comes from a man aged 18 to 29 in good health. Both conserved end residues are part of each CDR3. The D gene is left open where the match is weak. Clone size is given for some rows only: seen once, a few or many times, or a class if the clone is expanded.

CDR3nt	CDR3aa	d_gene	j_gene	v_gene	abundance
TGTGCCAGCAGTAAACAGGGGGAGCTGTTTTTT	CASSKQGELFF	NA	TRBJ2-2	TRBV6-1	NA
TGTGCCAGCAGCCCACTAGCGGGAGCGGTCGATGAGCAGTTCTTC	CASSPLAGAVDEQFF	TRBD2	TRBJ2-1	TRBV7-9	NA
TGTGCCAGCACCGCCTCGGGAGACCGGATCACAGATACGCAGTATTTT	CASTASGDRITDTQYF	NA	TRBJ2-3	TRBV27	NA
TGTGCCCTGGCCCCCAGTTACAATGAGCAGTTCTTC	CALAPSYNEQFF	NA	TRBJ2-1	TRBV30	NA
TGTGCCAGCAGCTCCGGGACTTCTCGCACAGATACGCAGTATTTT	CASSSGTSRTDTQYF	NA	TRBJ2-3	TRBV5-4	NA
TGTGCCAGCAGTGATCCCGGGAGGGGGGTTCCCGCAGATACGCAGTATTTT	CASSDPGRGVPADTQYF	TRBD2	TRBJ2-3	TRBV25-1	NA
TGTGCCAGCAGTTACTCACAGGGTGGAAACACCATATATTTT	CASSYSQGGNTIYF	NA	TRBJ1-3	TRBV6-6	NA
TGTGCCAGTGGACAGACCACAGATACGCAGTATTTT	CASGQTTDTQYF	NA	TRBJ2-3	TRBV19	many
TGTGCCAGCAGTCCTTTGGGACAGGGGTCATCTGAGCTGTTTTTT	CASSPLGQGSSELFF	TRBD1	TRBJ2-2	TRBV2	NA
TGTGCCAGTCTGATCAAGAATGGCTATAATTCACCCCTCCACTTT	CASLIKNGYNSPLHF	NA	TRBJ1-6	TRBV19	many
TGCGCCAGCAGCCCGGAGGGACATCAGCCCCAGCATTTT	CASSPEGHQPQHF	NA	TRBJ1-5	TRBV5-1	few
TGTGCCAGCCGACTACGTCCACAGGGTAGCCACGAGCAGTACTTC	CASRLRPQGSHEQYF	NA	TRBJ2-7	TRBV6-5	NA
TGTGCCAGCAGCTTAGCTTCGGTCGGCACCGGGGAGCTGTTTTTT	CASSLASVGTGELFF	NA	TRBJ2-2	TRBV7-2	NA
TGTGCCAGCTCACCGGAGATTTCTGGAAACACCATATATTTT	CASSPEISGNTIYF	NA	TRBJ1-3	TRBV18	NA
TGCGCCAGCAGCGCCCGCCTCGGGGAAGCGGGACATTCCTACGAGCAGTACTTC	CASSARLGEAGHSYEQYF	NA	TRBJ2-7	TRBV5-1	NA
TGTGCCAGCAGTGACTCGGCCTCCTATAATTCACCCCTCCACTTT	CASSDSASYNSPLHF	NA	TRBJ1-6	TRBV6-4	NA
TGTGCCAGCGGGACCTTCACAGATACGCAGTATTTT	CASGTFTDTQYF	NA	TRBJ2-3	TRBV2	NA
TGTGCCAGCAGCAAAAGGCCTGAAGCTTTCTTT	CASSKRPEAFF	NA	TRBJ1-1	TRBV21-1	NA
TGTGCCACCAGCCACGGAGGGGCTAGCGGGAGGAATGAGCAGTTCTTC	CATSHGGASGRNEQFF	TRBD2	TRBJ2-1	TRBV15	many
TGTGCCACCGCGGACACCGCAAACACTGAAGCTTTCTTT	CATADTANTEAFF	NA	TRBJ1-1	TRBV10-3	NA
TGTGCCACCTACGAGGGTGGCTACACCTTC	CATYEGGYTF	NA	TRBJ1-2	TRBV6-5	NA
TGTGCCAGCAGCCCAAATGAGGGGCATGAGCAGTTCTTC	CASSPNEGHEQFF	NA	TRBJ2-1	TRBV11-3	NA
TGTGCCAGCAGCTTAGGTGGGGGCTCCGGCAATGAGCAGTTCTTC	CASSLGGGSGNEQFF	NA	TRBJ2-1	TRBV11-2	NA
TGTGCCAGCAGTAGGACTAGCGGGGGGGCAGAGACCCAGTACTTC	CASSRTSGGAETQYF	TRBD2	TRBJ2-5	TRBV6-1	NA
TGTGCCAGCAGCTTAGTGGGGGATGGCTACACCTTC	CASSLVGDGYTF	NA	TRBJ1-2	TRBV11-2	NA
TGTGCCAGCTCGGCGGGAGGAAGGAATGAGCAGTTCTTC	CASSAGGRNEQFF	TRBD2	TRBJ2-1	TRBV2	NA
TGTGCCAGCAGCTTGAAGGGGGCCAGGGAAGCTTTCTTT	CASSLKGAREAFF	TRBD1	TRBJ1-1	TRBV5-4	NA
TGTGCCAGCAGCGTGACTAGCGGGAGTGCCGAGCAGTACTTC	CASSVTSGSAEQYF	TRBD2	TRBJ2-7	TRBV7-6	NA
TGTGCCAGCAGCCCCGGTCCCGGGACTAGCGGGTCGGCCTACGAGCAGTACTTC	CASSPGPGTSGSAYEQYF	TRBD2	TRBJ2-7	TRBV7-9	NA
TGCGCCAGCAGCCAAACAGGGGCCGGTGGGAACACTGAAGCTTTCTTT	CASSQTGAGGNTEAFF	TRBD1	TRBJ1-1	TRBV4-1	NA
TGTGCCAGCAGCACGACTAGCGGGGAAACCTACGAGCAGTACTTC	CASSTTSGETYEQYF	TRBD2	TRBJ2-7	TRBV11-2	NA
TGTGCCAGCAGCTTACGAGGGACAGCGGGATCCGGGGAGCTGTTTTTT	CASSLRGTAGSGELFF	NA	TRBJ2-2	TRBV7-2	many
TGTGCCAGCTCACCTATGGGACAGGGGAGTTACACTGAAGCTTTCTTT	CASSPMGQGSYTEAFF	TRBD1	TRBJ1-1	TRBV18	NA
TGTGCCAGCAGTGAAGCGCAGGGGGCGGCCCGGAACACCATATATTTT	CASSEAQGAARNTIYF	TRBD1	TRBJ1-3	TRBV2	NA
TGTGCCAGCAGCCGAATTCGGGACACCTCCTACGAGCAGTACTTC	CASSRIRDTSYEQYF	NA	TRBJ2-7	TRBV11-2	NA
TGTGCCAGCAGTCGGACAGGGGGCGGTCAGCCCCAGCATTTT	CASSRTGGGQPQHF	TRBD1	TRBJ1-5	TRBV2	medium-sized
TGCGCCAGCAGCATGCTGGGACAGGATTCCGAAAAACTGTTTTTT	CASSMLGQDSEKLFF	TRBD1	TRBJ1-4	TRBV5-1	NA
TGTGCCATCAGTGACGGTCGGAAAACCAATCAGCCCCAGCATTTT	CAISDGRKTNQPQHF	NA	TRBJ1-5	TRBV10-3	NA
TGTGCCAGTGGGGACCTCTACGAGCAGTACTTC	CASGDLYEQYF	NA	TRBJ2-7	TRBV27	NA
TGTGCCACCAGCAAAGGGGACTACTTCACCGGGGAGCTGTTTTTT	CATSKGDYFTGELFF	TRBD2	TRBJ2-2	TRBV15	NA
TGCGCCAGCAGCCAAGGACAGGGGATTTTCGGGGAGCTGTTTTTT	CASSQGQGIFGELFF	TRBD1	TRBJ2-2	TRBV4-1	NA
TGTGCCAGCAGCTTCCGGGACAGGGGGAACGAGCAGTACTTC	CASSFRDRGNEQYF	TRBD1	TRBJ2-7	TRBV7-9	NA
TGTGCCAGCAAACTCGGGACATACAATTCACCCCTCCACTTT	CASKLGTYNSPLHF	NA	TRBJ1-6	TRBV28	NA
TGTGCCAGCAGTCCGGGGCTCACAGATACGCAGTATTTT	CASSPGLTDTQYF	NA	TRBJ2-3	TRBV28	NA
TGTGCCAGCAGCTTGCGGGGGCCCGTCAATGAGCAGTTCTTC	CASSLRGPVNEQFF	NA	TRBJ2-1	TRBV5-4	NA
TGTGCCAGGAGACTTCAAGGAGGGTGGGGTGAAAAACTGTTTTTT	CARRLQGGWGEKLFF	NA	TRBJ1-4	TRBV28	NA
TGTGCCAGCAGTGCCCTAGGGGCCCCCTCCTACGAGCAGTACTTC	CASSALGAPSYEQYF	NA	TRBJ2-7	TRBV6-1	NA